The 10 T cell receptor beta chains given below trace back to one sample, sequenced in a study of radiotherapy plus CTLA-4 blockade in lung cancer (dated by TCRdb to 2016 to 2018). The library came from the immunoSEQ multiplex PCR assay. TCRdb took over this immuneACCESS table, retaining in-frame rearrangements with V and J assigned. Such tables are incomplete; in checked studies, under half of the missing clones stem from an unresolved V gene, and the remainder is unexplained. Counted in this sample were 35,000 to 40,000 clones; approximately 86% of them appeared once. Less than 25% of the sample lies in the top ten. This material consisted of peripheral blood, taken from a patient treated with radiotherapy plus ipilimumab. Source of these receptors: a human donor with non-small cell lung cancer whose response to radiotherapy plus ipilimumab could not be evaluated.

This clone has just one count. CDR3 in amino acids: CASSVVGQQETQYF. CDR3 in DNA: TGTGCCAGCAGCGTTGTAGGACAGCAAGAGACCCAGTACTTC. The rearrangement links TRBV11-2 to TRBJ2-5; D is perhaps TRBD1 (6 bases). CDR3 length equals 14 residues. V was cut by 5 bases and J by 2 bases, with 12 bases left in between. The V gene's germline CDR1 is SGHAT and CDR2 FQNNGV.

V usage is TRBV5-1 and J usage is TRBJ2-3; no reliable D call. Trimming left V 7 bases short and J 2 bases short, with 14 bases between. The CDR3 runs to 14 residues. CDR1 is SGHRS, CDR2 YFSETQ, per germline. The CDR3: CASGTAPDTDTQYF. The CDR3 coding sequence is TGCGCCAGCGGCACAGCCCCCGACACAGATACGCAGTATTTT.

This clone was seen once. The CDR3 region has the DNA TGTGCCAGCAGCTTACGTAGTCTGGGACACTCAGCCGGGGAGCTGTTTTTT. This codes for CASSLRSLGHSAGELFF. The rearrangement links TRBV7-8 to TRBJ2-2; possible D gene TRBD1, 6 bases. This CDR3 comprises 17 residues. Per germline, CDR1 SGHVS and CDR2 FQNEAQ. Trimming took off 2 bases at V and 6 bases at J, with 19 bases between the two ends.

This clone was recorded once. The chain links TRBV5-4 to TRBJ2-1, with D hard to call. Germline V CDR1 and CDR2: SGHNT, YYREEE (reference sequence). This CDR3 region has 15 residues. The V end was cut by 4 bases, the J end by 1 base, with 12 bases between. DNA of the CDR3: TGTGCCAGCAGCCGAAGACTGGAGTCCTACAATGAGCAGTTCTTC. As protein: CASSRRLESYNEQFF.

The chain is built from TRBV27 and TRBJ2-7; D perhaps matches TRBD1 (6 bases). Germline values: CDR1 MNHEY, CDR2 SMNVEV (reference sequence). The V end was cut by 6 bases, the J end by 2 bases, with 17 bases between. The CDR3 loop spans 15 amino acids. CDR3: CASRWGGRGAYEQYF. The CDR3, as DNA: TGTGCCAGCAGGTGGGGTGGCAGGGGTGCCTACGAGCAGTACTTC.

This chain joins TRBV28 and TRBJ2-7; D not certain. Per germline, CDR1 MDHEN and CDR2 SYDVKM. The V gene lost 5 bases and the J gene lost 0 bases, with 14 bases spanning the gap. There are 15 residues in the CDR3. The CDR3, as DNA: TGTGCCAGCAGTCCGATTCAGGCGCGCTCCTACGAGCAGTACTTC. Translated: CASSPIQARSYEQYF.

This clone was counted only a few times. The rearrangement links TRBV19 to TRBJ1-2; no firm D call. The CDR3 is 16 amino acids. V lost 0 bases and J lost 0, with 11 bases in between. The germline gives CDR1 LNHDA, CDR2 SQIVND (reference sequence). The CDR3 DNA sequence: TGTGCCAGTAGTATAGATCTGGCGGAGGCTAACTATGGCTACACCTTC. Its translation is CASSIDLAEANYGYTF.

The gene calls are TRBV5-1 and TRBJ2-7; D gene unclear. Between the trimmed V and J ends, which lost 0 bases and 9 bases, there was a span of 13 bases. The CDR3 extends over 13 amino acids. Germline CDR1 reads SGHRS; CDR2 reads YFSETQ. In nucleotides, the CDR3 is TGCGCCAGCAGCTTGGACGTCGACCAGGTGCAGTACTTC. It codes for CASSLDVDQVQYF. Filled out from reference TRBV5-1 and TRBJ2-7, the complete variable domain reads KAGVTQTPRYLIKTRGQQVTLSCSPISGHRSVSWYQQTPGQGLQFLFEYFSETQRNKGNFPGRFSGRQFSNSRSEMNVSTLELGDSALYLCASSLDVDQVQYFGPGTRLTVT.

A single count supports this clone. The chain uses TRBV10-2 and TRBJ2-1, with TRBD2 matching 9 bases. CDR1 and CDR2 from the germline V gene are WSHSY and SAAADI. The CDR3 has 17 amino acids. With V trimmed by 0 bases and J by 7 bases, 10 bases remained unmatched. CDR3 sequence reads: CASSESYTSGRFNEQFF. CDR3 bases: TGCGCCAGCAGTGAGTCGTATACGAGCGGGAGGTTTAATGAGCAGTTCTTC.

The chain uses TRBV27 and TRBJ2-1, with 7 bases fitting TRBD1. J lost 6 bases, V lost 6 bases, and 5 bases had no gene match. CDR3 length equals 13 residues. The germline gives CDR1 MNHEY, CDR2 SMNVEV (reference sequence). CDR3 sequence reads: CASSNRGPNEQFF. CDR3 in DNA: TGTGCCAGCAGCAACAGGGGACCCAATGAGCAGTTCTTC.